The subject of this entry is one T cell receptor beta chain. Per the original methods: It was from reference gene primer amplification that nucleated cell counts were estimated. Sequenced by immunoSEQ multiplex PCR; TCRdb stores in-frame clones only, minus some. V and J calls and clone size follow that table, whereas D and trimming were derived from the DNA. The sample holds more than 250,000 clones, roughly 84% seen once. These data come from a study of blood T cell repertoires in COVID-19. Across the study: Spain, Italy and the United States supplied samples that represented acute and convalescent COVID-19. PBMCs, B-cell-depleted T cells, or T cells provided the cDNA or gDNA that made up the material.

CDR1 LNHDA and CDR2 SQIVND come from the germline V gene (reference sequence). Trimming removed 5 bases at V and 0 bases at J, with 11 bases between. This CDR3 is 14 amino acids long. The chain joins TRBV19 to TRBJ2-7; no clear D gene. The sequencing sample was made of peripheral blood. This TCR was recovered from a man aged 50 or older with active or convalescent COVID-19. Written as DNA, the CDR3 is TGTGCCAGTAGTTCGAGCGCGAGCTCCTACGAGCAGTACTTC. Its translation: CASSSSASSYEQYF.